A selection of T cell receptor beta chains follows, all from one sample in a study of CD8+CD57+ T cells in acquired aplastic anemia. TCRdb itself ran the reads through MiXCR, one entry per CDR3 protein. The repertoire consists of 200,000 to 250,000 distinct CDR3 sequences, with 50% to 70% occurring once and the leading ten covering roughly 64%. The material sequenced was sorted CD4+, CD8+, or CD8+CD57+ T cells (not recorded which) from PBMCs. The receptors shown here come from a human donor with aplastic anemia. The CDR3 runs from the conserved cysteine through the conserved F or W. A D gene is named only where the DNA matches it firmly. Some rows have no size entry. The others give once, few or many, or a class for an expanded clone.

TRBJ2-3,NA,NA,TRBV7-8,CASSSRLASDTQYF,TGTGCCAGCAGCTCTCGTCTAGCCTCAGATACGCAGTATTTT
TRBJ1-6,NA,NA,TRBV15,CATSRDLQGYSPLHF,TGTGCCACCAGCAGAGATCTCCAGGGATATTCACCCCTCCACTTT
TRBJ1-6,NA,NA,TRBV20-1,CSARAQGGSPLHF,TGCAGTGCTAGAGCACAGGGAGGGTCACCCCTCCACTTT
TRBJ2-3,NA,NA,TRBV10-3,CAISVGDTDTQYF,TGTGCCATCTCCGTGGGGGACACAGATACGCAGTATTTT
TRBJ2-3,many,TRBD2,TRBV6-4,CASSDSGGATDTQYF,TGTGCCAGCAGTGACAGCGGGGGGGCCACAGATACGCAGTATTTT
TRBJ2-1,NA,NA,TRBV20-1,CSAIASSNNEQFF,TGCAGTGCCATAGCCTCAAGTAACAATGAGCAGTTCTTC
TRBJ1-3,NA,NA,TRBV19,CASTATRRAGGNTIYF,TGTGCCAGTACAGCAACGCGCAGGGCAGGAGGAAACACCATATATTTT
TRBJ2-1,many,TRBD2,TRBV7-6,CASSLGLAGGLYNEQFF,TGTGCCAGCAGCTTAGGACTAGCGGGGGGGCTATACAATGAGCAGTTCTTC
TRBJ2-5,NA,TRBD2,TRBV5-6,CASSPAGVRRETQYF,TGTGCCAGCAGCCCCGCGGGAGTTAGGCGAGAGACCCAGTACTTC
TRBJ2-2,few,NA,TRBV10-3,CASRFRGGDTGELFF,TGTGCCTCCCGGTTTAGGGGGGGCGATACTGGGGAGCTGTTTTTT
TRBJ2-3,once,NA,TRBV9,CASSPSGWDFDTQYF,TGTGCCAGCAGCCCCAGCGGGTGGGATTTCGATACGCAGTATTTT
TRBJ2-7,NA,TRBD1,TRBV9,CASSPRDRGSYEQYF,TGTGCCAGCAGCCCCAGGGACAGGGGCTCCTACGAGCAGTACTTC
TRBJ1-2,few,NA,TRBV3-1,CASSPTAEGNYGHTF,TGTGCCAGCAGCCCCACAGCGGAGGGGAACTATGGCCACACCTTC
TRBJ1-2,NA,NA,TRBV7-2,CASSSSTANYGYTF,TGTGCCAGCAGCTCTTCGACAGCTAACTATGGCTACACCTTC
TRBJ2-3,NA,TRBD2,TRBV5-6,CASRGGGPDTQYF,TGTGCCAGCCGGGGGGGGGGCCCAGATACGCAGTATTTT
TRBJ2-7,NA,NA,TRBV20-1,CSARGVASPYEQYF,TGCAGTGCTCGCGGGGTAGCGTCCCCCTACGAGCAGTACTTC
TRBJ1-6,NA,NA,TRBV19,CASSIDSRNSPLHF,TGTGCCAGTAGTATCGACAGTCGTAATTCACCCCTCCACTTT
TRBJ1-6,once,TRBD1,TRBV7-9,CASSQGGVSPLHF,TGTGCCAGCAGCCAGGGGGGTGTGTCACCCCTCCACTTT
TRBJ1-5,NA,NA,TRBV19,CASSIVPSNQPQHF,TGTGCCAGTAGTATAGTCCCAAGCAATCAGCCCCAGCATTTT
TRBJ1-1,NA,NA,TRBV2,CASSESGGRGPKAFF,TGTGCCAGCAGTGAATCGGGAGGGCGGGGACCCAAAGCTTTCTTT
TRBJ2-1,NA,NA,TRBV7-2,CASSLRGPTSREQFF,TGTGCCAGCAGCTTAAGGGGTCCCACCAGCAGGGAGCAGTTCTTC
TRBJ1-6,many,NA,TRBV6-6,CASSETENSPLHF,TGTGCCAGCAGCGAAACAGAGAATTCACCCCTCCACTTT
TRBJ1-2,few,NA,TRBV29-1,CSVEVRHYGYTF,TGCAGCGTTGAGGTCAGACATTATGGCTACACCTTC
TRBJ1-5,once,NA,TRBV20-1,CSAREVNLLVSHF,TGCAGTGCTAGGGAGGTAAATCTCCTGGTCTCGCATTTT
TRBJ1-1,NA,NA,TRBV2,CASSPELAEAFF,TGTGCCAGCAGTCCCGAGTTGGCTGAAGCTTTCTTT
TRBJ2-7,NA,NA,TRBV2,CASRTTGGTSSGRF,TGTGCCAGCAGAACGACAGGGGGCACCTCTAGCGGGAGGTTC
TRBJ2-7,NA,NA,TRBV20-1,CSARPQADYEQYF,TGCAGTGCCCGACCGCAAGCCGACTACGAGCAGTACTTC
TRBJ2-7,NA,TRBD1,TRBV7-6,CASGQVGEQYF,TGTGCCTCCGGACAGGTCGGGGAGCAGTACTTC
TRBJ1-6,NA,NA,TRBV20-1,CSASPQNMDSPLHF,TGCAGTGCTAGCCCGCAGAATATGGATTCACCCCTCCACTTT
TRBJ1-6,NA,TRBD1,TRBV9,CASSARTGGGSPLHF,TGTGCCAGCAGCGCGAGAACAGGGGGAGGGTCACCCCTCCACTTT
TRBJ2-5,NA,TRBD2,TRBV9,CASSVGGATETQYF,TGTGCCAGCAGCGTCGGGGGGGCGACGGAGACCCAGTACTTC
TRBJ1-1,few,NA,TRBV9,CASSVVSGGTEAFF,TGTGCCAGCAGCGTAGTATCTGGGGGCACTGAAGCTTTCTTT
TRBJ2-7,NA,TRBD2,TRBV7-6,CASSPGLAVEQYF,TGTGCCAGCAGCCCCGGACTAGCTGTCGAGCAGTACTTC
TRBJ2-5,NA,NA,TRBV7-8,CASSLRTNQETQYF,TGTGCCAGCAGCCTCAGGACAAACCAAGAGACCCAGTACTTC
TRBJ1-1,NA,NA,TRBV7-6,CASSAIGAEAFF,TGTGCCAGCAGCGCCATAGGAGCTGAAGCTTTCTTT
TRBJ1-5,NA,TRBD1,TRBV6-2/TRBV6-3,CAGSEEGQANQPQHF,TGTGCCGGCAGTGAGGAGGGACAGGCCAATCAGCCCCAGCATTTT
TRBJ1-6,NA,TRBD1,TRBV15,CATSSSRAMGQGHSPLHF,TGTGCCACCAGCAGCTCCAGGGCGATGGGACAGGGTCATTCACCCCTCCACTTT
TRBJ2-1,NA,NA,TRBV24-1,CATDLGGSGYNEQFF,TGTGCCACCGACCTGGGGGGTAGCGGATACAATGAGCAGTTCTTC
TRBJ2-5,NA,TRBD1,TRBV25-1,CASTQLAGTGIETQYF,TGTGCCAGCACCCAACTAGCCGGGACAGGGATAGAGACCCAGTACTTC
TRBJ2-5,NA,NA,TRBV7-6,CASSRRGEGETQYF,TGTGCCAGCAGCCGCAGAGGGGAAGGAGAGACCCAGTACTTC
TRBJ1-1,NA,TRBD1,TRBV7-9,CASNWGQGSEAFF,TGTGCCAGCAACTGGGGACAGGGTTCCGAAGCTTTCTTT
TRBJ1-2,few,NA,TRBV2,CASSEAAYGYTF,TGTGCCAGCAGTGAGGCAGCCTATGGCTACACCTTC
TRBJ2-1,NA,TRBD2,TRBV7-2,CASSPGPRGGYEQFF,TGTGCCAGCAGCCCCGGACCGCGGGGGGGCTATGAGCAGTTCTTC
TRBJ1-3,NA,NA,TRBV20-1,CSAHDRGNAGNTIYF,TGCAGTGCTCATGATAGGGGTAATGCTGGAAACACCATATATTTT
TRBJ2-7,NA,NA,TRBV10-3,CAISGVGGYEQYF,TGTGCCATCAGTGGAGTCGGGGGCTACGAGCAGTACTTC
TRBJ1-2,once,TRBD1,TRBV10-3,CAIRTTGGANYGYTF,TGTGCCATCAGGACCACAGGGGGCGCTAACTATGGCTACACCTTC
TRBJ2-7,NA,TRBD2,TRBV5-1,CASSFGMRASGRDEQYF,TGCGCCAGCAGCTTTGGAATGCGGGCTAGCGGGAGGGACGAGCAGTACTTC
TRBJ2-7,few,TRBD1,TRBV10-2,CASSDVWDSNYEQYF,TGCGCCAGCAGTGATGTTTGGGACAGCAACTACGAGCAGTACTTC
TRBJ2-1,NA,TRBD2,TRBV7-9,CASSPTQGGWTYNEQFF,TGTGCCAGCAGCCCAACTCAGGGAGGGTGGACCTACAATGAGCAGTTCTTC
TRBJ1-3,few,NA,TRBV24-1,CATSDLHFSGNTIYF,TGTGCCACCAGTGATTTGCACTTCTCTGGGAACACCATATATTTT
TRBJ1-6,NA,NA,TRBV7-6,CASSYVANSPLHF,TGTGCCAGCAGCTATGTGGCGAATTCACCCCTCCACTTT
TRBJ1-6,NA,NA,TRBV7-2,CASSPWTDNSPLHF,TGTGCCAGCAGCCCCTGGACAGACAATTCACCCCTCCACTTT
TRBJ2-1,NA,TRBD2,TRBV7-3,CASSSRLAGGNHEQFF,TGTGCCAGCAGCTCAAGACTAGCGGGAGGGAATCATGAGCAGTTCTTC
TRBJ1-6,NA,NA,TRBV19,CASREVKRSSPLHF,TGTGCCAGTAGAGAGGTCAAACGATCTTCACCCCTCCACTTT
TRBJ2-7,few,NA,TRBV24-1,CATSDLLGSYEQYF,TGTGCCACCAGTGATCTTCTGGGCAGTTACGAGCAGTACTTC